This T cell receptor beta chain comes out of a study of CD8+CD57+ T cells in acquired aplastic anemia. The overall study: DNA recovered from sorted CD4+ and CD8+ cells had a mean of about 3 ug. Average CD4+ read depth in healthy donors was 11 million or so reads.

Genomic DNA served as template for TCR beta VDJ and CDR3 profiling. TCRdb reprocessed the reads via MiXCR and lists one record per CDR3 protein. The profile covers about 190,000 distinct CDR3 sequences, with less than 70% appearing a single time and about a sixth taken by the ten largest. In regard to this clonotype: The final CDR3 position lacks the conserved phenylalanine or tryptophan, pointing to a likely read error.

Germline assignment: CDR1 KGHDR and CDR2 SFDVKD. The CDR3 contains 14 residues. Trimming cost V 3 bases and J 5 bases, with 10 bases left between them. The sample comprised sorted CD4+, CD8+, or CD8+CD57+ T cells (not recorded which) from PBMCs. The TCR was taken from a human donor in good health, serving as a control. The chain carries TRBV24-1 and TRBJ2-1; D is ambiguous. The CDR3, as DNA: TGTGCCACCAGTGATGTAACCCGGGACAATGAGCAGTTCCTC. Protein sequence: CATSDVTRDNEQFL.